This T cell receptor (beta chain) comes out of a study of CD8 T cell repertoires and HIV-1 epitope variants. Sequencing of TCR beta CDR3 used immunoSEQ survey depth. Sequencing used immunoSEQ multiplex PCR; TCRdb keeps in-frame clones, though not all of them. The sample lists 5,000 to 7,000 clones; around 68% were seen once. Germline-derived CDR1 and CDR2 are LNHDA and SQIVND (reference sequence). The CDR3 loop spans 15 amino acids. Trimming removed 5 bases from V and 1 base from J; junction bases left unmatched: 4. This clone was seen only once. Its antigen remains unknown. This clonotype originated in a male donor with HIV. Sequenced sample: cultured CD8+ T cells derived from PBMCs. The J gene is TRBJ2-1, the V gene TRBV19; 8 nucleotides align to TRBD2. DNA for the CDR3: TGTGCCAGTAGTGAGGCGGGAGGATCCTACAATGAGCAGTTCTTC. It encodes CASSEAGGSYNEQFF.